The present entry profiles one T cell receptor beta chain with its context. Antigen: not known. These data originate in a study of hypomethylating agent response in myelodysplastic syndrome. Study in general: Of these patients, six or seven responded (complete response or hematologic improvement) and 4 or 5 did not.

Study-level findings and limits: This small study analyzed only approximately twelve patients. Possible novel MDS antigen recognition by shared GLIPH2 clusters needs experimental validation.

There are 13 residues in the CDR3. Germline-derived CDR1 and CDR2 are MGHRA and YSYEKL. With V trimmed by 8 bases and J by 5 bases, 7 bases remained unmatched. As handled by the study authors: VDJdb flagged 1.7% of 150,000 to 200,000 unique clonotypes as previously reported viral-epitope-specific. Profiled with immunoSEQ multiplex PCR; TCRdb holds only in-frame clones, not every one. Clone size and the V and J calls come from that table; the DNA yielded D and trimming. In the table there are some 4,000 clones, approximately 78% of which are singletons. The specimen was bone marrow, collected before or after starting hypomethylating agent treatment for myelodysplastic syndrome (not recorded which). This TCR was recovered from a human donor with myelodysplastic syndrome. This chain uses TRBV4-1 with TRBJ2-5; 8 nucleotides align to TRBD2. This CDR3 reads CASAEREYETQYF. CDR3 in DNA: TGCGCCAGCGCCGAGCGGGAGTACGAGACCCAGTACTTC.